This paragraph covers one T cell receptor beta chain sequence. The record originates from a study of blood T cell repertoires in COVID-19. Study at large: The origin of the acute and convalescent COVID-19 samples was the United States, Italy and Spain. PBMCs, B-cell-depleted T cells, or T cells were the source of the cDNA or gDNA that made up the material.

In the authors' methods: Estimated nucleated cell counts came from reference gene primer amplification. Measured with immunoSEQ multiplex PCR; TCRdb has only the in-frame clones, and not every one. V, J and clone size derive from that table, while D and trimming were established from the DNA sequence. Of about 200,000 clones listed, roughly nine tenths are singletons. Germline V lookup: CDR1 LGHDT, CDR2 YNNKEL (reference sequence). The CDR3 spans 16 residues. With V trimmed by 3 bases and J by 2 bases, 6 bases remained unmatched. The material sequenced was peripheral blood. This receptor was taken from a man aged 35 to 55 with active or convalescent COVID-19. J is TRBJ2-5 and V is TRBV3-1 (or the pseudogene TRBV3-2); TRBD2 aligns across 10 bases. CDR3 protein: CASSHIGLADQETQYF. CDR3 coding DNA: TGTGCCAGCAGCCATATAGGACTAGCGGATCAAGAGACCCAGTACTTC.